The 21 T cell receptor beta chains below were found in one sample sequenced in a study of blood T cell repertoires in COVID-19. Method: immunoSEQ multiplex PCR; TCRdb's copy keeps in-frame clones and lacks some. This table holds approximately 21,000 clones, roughly 90% found once. Material for sequencing was peripheral blood. The receptors originated from an elderly woman with active COVID-19.

This chain joins TRBV3-1 (or the pseudogene TRBV3-2) and TRBJ1-2; TRBD1 aligns across 10 bases. Per germline, CDR1 LGHDT and CDR2 YNNKEL (reference sequence). V lost 0 bases, J lost 0 bases, and 10 bases stayed unmatched. The CDR3 covers 19 residues. CDR3 region: CASSQDWGDRGHANYGYTF. The CDR3 nucleotides read TGTGCCAGCAGCCAAGATTGGGGGGACAGGGGACATGCTAACTATGGCTACACCTTC.

V usage is TRBV4-3 and J usage is TRBJ1-5; tentatively, D is TRBD1 (5 bases). Germline assignment: CDR1 LGHNA and CDR2 YSLEER. CDR3 length: 15 amino acids. The V end lost 0 bases, the J end lost 2 bases, and 8 bases lay between the germline ends. This CDR3 reads CASSQETAGNQPQHF. Written as DNA, the CDR3 is TGCGCCAGCAGCCAAGAGACAGCAGGCAATCAGCCCCAGCATTTT.

This clone was seen once. This rearrangement joins TRBV27 to TRBJ1-4; 9 bases are shared with TRBD1. Germline V lookup: CDR1 MNHEY, CDR2 SMNVEV (reference sequence). This CDR3 is built from 15 residues. Unmatched junction bases numbered 8, after V lost 4 bases and J lost 8 bases. CDR3 DNA: TGTGCCAGCAGTTCTCCCTCCGGGACAGGGGAAAAACTGTTTTTT. It translates to CASSSPSGTGEKLFF.

The chain recombines TRBV5-4 with TRBJ1-5; D not certain. Deletions cut 4 bases from V and 7 bases from J, with 9 bases between. The CDR3 is made up of 12 amino acids. Germline V gene lookup returns CDR1 SGHNT and CDR2 YYREEE (reference sequence). CDR3: CASSLGSQPQHF. CDR3 nucleotides: TGTGCCAGCAGCCTGGGGAGCCAGCCCCAGCATTTT.

The J gene is TRBJ1-3, the V gene TRBV7-2; D perhaps matches TRBD1 (6 bases). The CDR3 extends over 13 amino acids. The germline V gene has CDR1 SGHTA and CDR2 FQGNSA. Trimming shortened V by 5 bases and J by 4 bases, and 9 bases separated the two germline ends. The CDR3 sequence: CASSTGQGNTIYF. The CDR3 DNA sequence: TGTGCCAGCAGCACCGGACAGGGAAACACCATATATTTT.

This rearrangement joins TRBV2 to TRBJ2-5; 8 bases match TRBD1. The J segment lost 3 bases and the V segment lost 6 bases, leaving 12 bases of the junction unmatched. There are 16 residues in the CDR3. Looked up from germline, CDR1 is SNHLY and CDR2 is FYNNEI. The CDR3 region has the DNA TGTGCCAGCAGGCGGCGAATCGGACAGGGCGAAGAGACCCAGTACTTC. Its protein is CASRRRIGQGEETQYF. Based on the CDR3 plus reference TRBV2 and TRBJ2-5, the full variable domain is EPEVTQTPSHQVTQMGQEVILRCVPISNHLYFYWYRQILGQKVEFLVSFYNNEISEKSEIFDDQFSVERPDGSNFTLKIRSTKLEDSAMYFCASRRRIGQGEETQYFGPGTRLLVL.

The chain combines TRBV7-2 with TRBJ2-7; no clear D. The V end lost 3 bases, the J end lost 5 bases, and 5 bases lay between the germline ends. From germline, CDR1 is SGHTA and CDR2 FQGNSA. The CDR3 length is 11 residues. The CDR3 protein is CASSLENEQYF. CDR3 coding DNA: TGTGCCAGCAGCTTGGAGAACGAGCAGTACTTC.

The rearrangement uses TRBV2 and TRBJ2-3, with TRBD1 matching over 7 bases. Unmatched junction bases numbered 7, after V lost 2 bases and J lost 5 bases. The CDR3 is 15 residues long. CDR1 SNHLY and CDR2 FYNNEI come from the germline V gene. In DNA form, the CDR3 reads TGTGCCAGCAGTGAACTGACAGGGTTGGTAGATACGCAGTATTTT. Translated: CASSELTGLVDTQYF.

The rearrangement joins TRBV27 to TRBJ2-7, with 8 bases matching TRBD2. This CDR3 is built from 13 residues. Germline V lookup: CDR1 MNHEY, CDR2 SMNVEV (reference sequence). V was clipped by 8 bases and J by 3 bases; unmatched bases: 6. CDR3 in DNA: TGTGCCAGCGGCGGGACTAGGGTCTACGAGCAGTACTTC. Its protein product is CASGGTRVYEQYF.

The chain uses TRBV11-3 and TRBJ2-2, with 12 nucleotides matching TRBD1. The CDR3 spans 16 residues. J gave up 3 bases and V 5 bases, and 4 bases lay outside the gene matches. Germline lookup yields CDR1 SGHNT and CDR2 YENEEA. CDR3 in amino acids: CASSPGTGGYTGELFF. CDR3 sequence (DNA): TGTGCCAGCAGCCCGGGGACAGGGGGCTACACCGGGGAGCTGTTTTTT. The full variable domain, in which reference TRBV11-3 and TRBJ2-2 provide the parts outside the CDR3, is EAGVVQSPRYKIIEKKQPVAFWCNPISGHNTLYWYLQNLGQGPELLIRYENEEAVDDSQLPKDRFSAERLKGVDSTLKIQPAELGDSAVYLCASSPGTGGYTGELFFGEGSRLTVL.

The chain employs TRBV6-5 and TRBJ1-5; D remains unclear. V was clipped by 2 bases and J by 3 bases, with 5 bases between them. The CDR3 has 13 residues. Germline CDR1 reads MNHEY; CDR2 reads SVGAGI. CDR3 residues: CASSYAINQPQHF. In nucleotides, the CDR3 is TGTGCCAGCAGTTACGCGATCAATCAGCCCCAGCATTTT.

The J gene is TRBJ1-2, the V gene TRBV7-2; D is unclear. Germline CDR1 reads SGHTA; CDR2 reads FQGNSA. CDR3 size: 14 residues. The V gene lost 5 bases and the J gene lost 4 bases, with 14 bases spanning the gap. This CDR3 reads CASSRVTSSYGYTF. CDR3 sequence (DNA): TGTGCCAGCAGCCGGGTTACTTCTAGCTATGGCTACACCTTC.

The rearrangement uses TRBV7-2 and TRBJ2-2; tentatively, D is TRBD1 (5 bases). Trimming removed 4 bases at V and 3 bases at J, with 12 bases between. The CDR3 is made up of 15 amino acids. Germline V gene data show CDR1 as SGHTA and CDR2 as FQGNSA. This CDR3 reads CASSSQDTYTGELFF. The CDR3 DNA reads TGTGCCAGCAGCTCCCAGGACACTTACACCGGGGAGCTGTTTTTT.

V and J are TRBV25-1 and TRBJ1-3; no clear D gene. This CDR3 comprises 14 residues. V gave up 3 bases and J gave up 0 bases, with 6 bases separating them. In germline, CDR1 is MGHDK, CDR2 SYGVNS. CDR3 sequence: CASSDGLSGNTIYF. DNA of the CDR3: TGTGCCAGCAGTGACGGACTCTCTGGAAACACCATATATTTT.

The chain combines TRBV5-5 with TRBJ2-3; D may be TRBD1 (6 bases). This CDR3 region has 18 residues. V shed 2 bases and J shed 0 bases, with 19 bases lying between them. The germline gives CDR1 SGHKS, CDR2 YYEKEE (reference sequence). The chain's CDR3 is CASSFWGMWGQSTDTQYF. In DNA, the CDR3 is TGTGCCAGCAGCTTTTGGGGCATGTGGGGGCAGAGCACAGATACGCAGTATTTT.

This clone was seen just once. The chain has TRBV6-6 and TRBJ2-1, with 12 bases fitting TRBD2. The CDR3 is made up of 15 amino acids. V shed 5 bases, J shed 7 bases, and the junction held 6 bases outside the gene matches. Germline lookup yields CDR1 MNHNY and CDR2 SVGAGI (reference sequence). DNA of the CDR3: TGTGCCAGCAGTCCCGGACTAGCGGGGTCGAATGAGCAGTTCTTC. This codes for CASSPGLAGSNEQFF.

The chain employs TRBV7-2 and TRBJ2-7; possible D gene TRBD2, 6 bases. V lost 4 bases to trimming and J lost 1 base, with 20 bases between them. Germline V lookup: CDR1 SGHTA, CDR2 FQGNSA. The CDR3 is 17 residues long. In nucleotides, the CDR3 is TGTGCCAGCAGCTCGGAAAAAGCCGGGACTGGATCCTACGAGCAGTACTTC. Translating gives CASSSEKAGTGSYEQYF.

The rearrangement joins TRBV29-1 to TRBJ1-5; D is unresolved. Between the trimmed V and J ends, which lost 4 bases and 0 bases, there was a span of 7 bases. The CDR3 extends over 13 amino acids. Germline V gives CDR1 SQVTM, CDR2 ANQGSEA. CDR3 protein: CSVADNSNQPQHF. The DNA for the CDR3 is TGCAGCGTTGCAGATAATAGCAATCAGCCCCAGCATTTT.

This rearrangement joins TRBV7-9 to TRBJ1-2; D is perhaps TRBD1 (6 bases). Germline assignment: CDR1 SEHNR and CDR2 FQNEAQ (reference sequence). The CDR3 totals 14 residues. Trimming removed 5 bases from V and 4 bases from J, with 14 bases in between. As DNA, the CDR3 is TGTGCCAGCAGCCCCTGGACAGAAACCTATGGCTACACCTTC. Translating gives CASSPWTETYGYTF.

The chain is built from TRBV5-4 and TRBJ2-7; maybe TRBD1 (6 bases). The CDR3 runs to 14 residues. The V and J ends lost 2 bases and 0 bases respectively, with 9 bases between them. From germline, CDR1 is SGHNT and CDR2 YYREEE (reference sequence). The CDR3 protein is CASSFKGDSYEQYF. The CDR3 coding sequence is TGTGCCAGCAGCTTTAAGGGGGACTCCTACGAGCAGTACTTC.

This chain links TRBV7-2 with TRBJ2-5; 8 nucleotides line up with TRBD2. The V and J ends lost 5 bases and 4 bases, in that order; junction bases with no gene match: 6. This CDR3 region has 14 residues. Germline values: CDR1 SGHTA, CDR2 FQGNSA. Here the CDR3 DNA reads TGTGCCAGCAGCCTCGGACTAGCAGGAGAGACCCAGTACTTC. Translated, it gives CASSLGLAGETQYF.